The 5 T cell receptor beta chains presented below share a single source sample, sequenced in a study of cytomegalovirus exposure and HLA in healthy donors. A multiplex PCR was run with 60 Vbeta primers and 13 Jbeta primers. Generated by immunoSEQ multiplex PCR, the TCRdb table keeps only in-frame clones and is missing some. The sample carries nearly 300,000 clones, roughly 88% recorded once. Specimen: PBMCs. These TCRs come from a man aged 40-49 years in good health and CMV-seropositive.

Only one count was recorded for this clone. The chain links TRBV14 to TRBJ1-2; TRBD1 is a possible D gene (5 bases). The CDR3 is made up of 15 amino acids. Between the trimmed V and J ends, which lost 0 bases and 4 bases, there was a span of 12 bases. The germline V gene has CDR1 SGHDN and CDR2 FVKESK. The CDR3 sequence is CASSQDSARAYGYTF. The CDR3 nucleotides are TGTGCCAGCAGCCAAGATAGTGCCAGGGCCTATGGCTACACCTTC.

J is TRBJ2-7 and V is TRBV28; the match to TRBD1 covers 7 bases. Germline-derived CDR1 and CDR2 are MDHEN and SYDVKM. Trimming at V came to 10 bases and at J to 7 bases, leaving 10 bases not matched to a gene. The CDR3 is made up of 12 amino acids. CDR3 in amino acids: CATASSGGEQYF. For the CDR3, the DNA is TGTGCCACCGCGTCCTCAGGGGGAGAGCAGTACTTC.

For this clone: The junction departs from germline at one end; a sequencing error may be responsible. The rearrangement uses TRBV7-7 and TRBJ2-1, with 9 bases that match TRBD1. The V gene's germline CDR1 is SSHAT and CDR2 FNYEAQ (reference sequence). CDR3 length: 14 residues. CDR3 DNA sequence: TGTGCTAGCAGCTTAGGACAGGGGAACGATGAGCAGTTCTTC. Its protein product is CASSLGQGNDEQFF.

The chain employs TRBV4-1 and TRBJ1-1; D perhaps matches TRBD1 (6 bases). Per the germline V gene, CDR1 is MGHRA and CDR2 is YSYEKL. The CDR3 is made up of 17 amino acids. Trimming removed 6 bases at V and 0 bases at J, with 20 bases between. The CDR3 spells CASRPGQLARMNTEAFF. The CDR3 bases are TGCGCCAGCAGACCTGGACAGCTAGCACGAATGAACACTGAAGCTTTCTTT.

The chain employs TRBV28 and TRBJ1-4, with D unclear. CDR3 length: 17 amino acids. V lost 2 bases, J lost 0 bases, and 13 bases lay in between. Germline lookup yields CDR1 MDHEN and CDR2 SYDVKM. In nucleotides, the CDR3 is TGTGCCAGCAGTTTAGGACTCTTCGCAGCAACTAATGAAAAACTGTTTTTT. Translating gives CASSLGLFAATNEKLFF. Drawing the rest from reference TRBV28 and TRBJ1-4, the complete variable domain is DVKVTQSSRYLVKRTGEKVFLECVQDMDHENMFWYRQDPGLGLRLIYFSYDVKMKEKGDIPEGYSVSREKKERFSLILESASTNQTSMYLCASSLGLFAATNEKLFFGSGTQLSVL.